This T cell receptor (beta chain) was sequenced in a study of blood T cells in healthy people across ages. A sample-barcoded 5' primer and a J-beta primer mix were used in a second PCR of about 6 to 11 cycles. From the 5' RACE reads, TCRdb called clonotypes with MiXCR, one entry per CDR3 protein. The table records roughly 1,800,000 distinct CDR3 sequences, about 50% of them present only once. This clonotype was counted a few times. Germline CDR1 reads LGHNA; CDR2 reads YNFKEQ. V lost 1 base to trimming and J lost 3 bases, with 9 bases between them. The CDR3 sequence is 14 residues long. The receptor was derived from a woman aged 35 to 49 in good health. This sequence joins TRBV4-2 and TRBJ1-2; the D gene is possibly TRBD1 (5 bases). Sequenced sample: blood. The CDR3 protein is CASSQGQIDYGYTF. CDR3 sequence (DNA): TGTGCCAGCAGCCAAGGACAGATCGACTATGGCTACACCTTC.